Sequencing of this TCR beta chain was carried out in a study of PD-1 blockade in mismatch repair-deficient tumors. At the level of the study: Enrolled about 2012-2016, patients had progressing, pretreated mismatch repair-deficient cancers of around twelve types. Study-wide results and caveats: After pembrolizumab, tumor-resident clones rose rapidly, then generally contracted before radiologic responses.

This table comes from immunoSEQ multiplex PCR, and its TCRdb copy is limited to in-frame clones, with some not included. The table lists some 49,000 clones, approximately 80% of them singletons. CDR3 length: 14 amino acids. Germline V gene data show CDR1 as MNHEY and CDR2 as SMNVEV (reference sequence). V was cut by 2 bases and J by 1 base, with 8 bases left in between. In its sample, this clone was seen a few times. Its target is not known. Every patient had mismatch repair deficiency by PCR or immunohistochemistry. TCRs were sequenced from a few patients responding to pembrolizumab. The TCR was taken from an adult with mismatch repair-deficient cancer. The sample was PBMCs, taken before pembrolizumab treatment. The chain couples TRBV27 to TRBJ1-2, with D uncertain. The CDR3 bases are TGTGCCAGCAGTTTAAAACCGATTAACTATGGCTACACCTTC. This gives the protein CASSLKPINYGYTF.